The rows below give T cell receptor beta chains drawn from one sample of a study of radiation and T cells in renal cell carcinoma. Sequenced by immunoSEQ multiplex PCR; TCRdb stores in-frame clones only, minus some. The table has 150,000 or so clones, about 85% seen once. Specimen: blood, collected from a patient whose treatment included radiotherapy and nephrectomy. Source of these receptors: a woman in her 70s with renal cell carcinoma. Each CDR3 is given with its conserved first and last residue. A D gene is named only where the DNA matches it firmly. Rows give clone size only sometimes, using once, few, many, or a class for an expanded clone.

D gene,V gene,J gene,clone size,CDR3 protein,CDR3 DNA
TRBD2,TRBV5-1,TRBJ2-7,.,CASSLAVPGRGASYEQYF,TGCGCCAGCAGCTTGGCCGTGCCTGGGCGGGGGGCCTCCTACGAGCAGTACTTC
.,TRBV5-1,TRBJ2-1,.,CASSMTNEQFF,TGCGCCAGCAGCATGACCAATGAGCAGTTCTTC
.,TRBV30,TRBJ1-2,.,CAWSVPGAENANYGYTF,TGTGCCTGGAGTGTACCAGGGGCAGAAAACGCCAACTATGGCTACACCTTC
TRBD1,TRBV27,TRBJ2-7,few,CASREQGASSYEQYF,TGTGCCAGCAGGGAACAGGGGGCGAGCTCCTACGAGCAGTACTTC
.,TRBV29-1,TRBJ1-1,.,CSVGNTGRSEAFF,TGCAGCGTTGGGAATACAGGGAGGTCTGAAGCTTTCTTT
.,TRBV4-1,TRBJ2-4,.,CASSQDTGNIQYF,TGCGCCAGCAGCCAAGACACAGGAAACATTCAGTACTTC
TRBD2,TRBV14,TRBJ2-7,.,CASSPTGGYEQYF,TGTGCCAGCAGCCCTACGGGGGGCTACGAGCAGTACTTC
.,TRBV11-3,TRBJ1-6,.,CASSLTGYNSPLHF,TGTGCCAGCAGCTTAACAGGGTATAATTCACCCCTCCACTTT
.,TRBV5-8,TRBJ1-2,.,CASTLWTNYGYTF,TGTGCCAGCACCTTGTGGACAAACTATGGCTACACCTTC
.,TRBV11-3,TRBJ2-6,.,CASSFDNSGANVLTF,TGTGCCAGCAGCTTCGACAACTCTGGGGCCAACGTCCTGACTTTC
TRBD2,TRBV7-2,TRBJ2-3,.,CASSPRRLAGVPDTQYF,TGTGCCAGCAGCCCCCGGCGACTAGCGGGGGTTCCCGATACGCAGTATTTT
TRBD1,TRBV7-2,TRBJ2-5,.,CASSKGGQGTQETQYF,TGTGCCAGCAGCAAAGGGGGACAGGGGACCCAAGAGACCCAGTACTTC
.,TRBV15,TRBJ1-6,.,CATSRRDSPLHF,TGTGCCACCAGCAGGAGAGACTCACCCCTCCACTTT
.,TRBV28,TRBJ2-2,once,CASRKTGNTGELFF,TGTGCCAGCAGAAAGACAGGGAACACCGGGGAGCTGTTTTTT
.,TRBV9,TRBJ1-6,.,CASSGTGNSPLHF,TGTGCCAGTAGCGGGACTGGGAATTCACCCCTCCACTTT
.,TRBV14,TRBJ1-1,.,CASSRVTPRKVTEAFF,TGTGCCAGCAGCCGCGTGACTCCCAGAAAGGTCACTGAAGCTTTCTTT
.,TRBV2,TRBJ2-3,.,CASSERKGTQYF,TGTGCCAGCAGTGAGCGGAAGGGTACGCAGTATTTT
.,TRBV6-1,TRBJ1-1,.,CASSEGGPYEAFF,TGTGCCAGCAGTGAAGGAGGGCCCTATGAAGCTTTCTTT
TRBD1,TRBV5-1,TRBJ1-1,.,CASSTGTGSLGTEAFF,TGCGCCAGCAGCACCGGGACAGGGTCTTTGGGCACTGAAGCTTTCTTT
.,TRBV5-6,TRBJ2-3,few,CASSLAKDTQYF,TGTGCCAGCAGCTTGGCCAAGGATACGCAGTATTTT
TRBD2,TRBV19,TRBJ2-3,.,CASTLSRGGTQYF,TGTGCCAGTACCCTAAGTCGGGGGGGTACGCAGTATTTT
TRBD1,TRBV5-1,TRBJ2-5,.,CASSFISGGQETQYF,TGCGCCAGCAGCTTTATCTCAGGGGGCCAAGAGACCCAGTACTTC
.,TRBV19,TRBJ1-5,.,CASRENIPSRPQHF,TGTGCCAGTAGGGAGAACATCCCGAGTAGGCCCCAGCATTTT
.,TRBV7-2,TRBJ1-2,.,CASSLTGTYGYTF,TGTGCCAGCAGCTTGACAGGTACCTATGGCTACACCTTC
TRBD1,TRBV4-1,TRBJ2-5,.,CASSLALRDREEETQYF,TGCGCCAGCAGCCTCGCCCTCCGGGACAGGGAAGAGGAGACCCAGTACTTC
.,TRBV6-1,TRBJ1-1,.,CASSEWRNTEAFF,TGTGCCAGCAGTGAATGGAGGAACACTGAAGCTTTCTTT
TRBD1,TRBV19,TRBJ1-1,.,CASSSGQPLGKAFF,TGTGCCAGTAGTTCGGGACAGCCCCTTGGAAAAGCTTTCTTT
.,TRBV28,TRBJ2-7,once,CASSPRGSYEQYF,TGTGCCAGCAGCCCCCGGGGTTCCTACGAGCAGTACTTC
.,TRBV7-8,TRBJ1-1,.,CASSPLDSRHTEAFF,TGTGCCAGCAGCCCCCTCGACAGTAGGCACACTGAAGCTTTCTTT
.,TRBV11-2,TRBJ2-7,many,CASSRKYEQYF,TGTGCCAGCAGCCGCAAATACGAGCAGTACTTC
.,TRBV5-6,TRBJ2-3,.,CASSSGGAADTQYF,TGTGCCAGCAGCTCCGGAGGGGCGGCAGATACGCAGTATTTT
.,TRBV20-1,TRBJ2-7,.,CSAIHKLEQYF,TGCAGTGCTATACATAAGCTCGAGCAGTACTTC
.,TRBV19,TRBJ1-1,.,CASSTGGSNTEAFF,TGTGCCAGTAGTACTGGGGGATCGAACACTGAAGCTTTCTTT
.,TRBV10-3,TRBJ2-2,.,CASWTPWGTGELFF,TGTGCCTCTTGGACCCCATGGGGCACCGGGGAGCTGTTTTTT
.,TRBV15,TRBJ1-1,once,CATSRTSGREATEAFF,TGTGCCACCAGCAGAACGTCCGGCAGGGAGGCAACTGAAGCTTTCTTT
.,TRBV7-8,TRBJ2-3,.,CASSSTDTQYF,TGTGCCAGCAGCTCAACAGATACGCAGTATTTT
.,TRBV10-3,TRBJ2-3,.,CAISEGGIGTDTQYF,TGTGCCATCAGTGAAGGTGGTATAGGCACAGATACGCAGTATTTT
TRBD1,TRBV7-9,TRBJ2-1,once,CASSSADRGTYNEQFF,TGTGCCAGCAGTTCAGCGGACAGGGGAACCTACAATGAGCAGTTCTTC
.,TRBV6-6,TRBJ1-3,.,CASRPSGISGNTIYF,TGTGCCAGCAGACCATCAGGGATTTCTGGAAACACCATATATTTT
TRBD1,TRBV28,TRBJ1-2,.,CASRTTNIGTGVNYGYTF,TGTGCCAGCAGAACCACCAACATCGGGACAGGGGTTAACTATGGCTACACCTTC
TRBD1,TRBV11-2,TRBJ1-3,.,CASSLDRGRGNTIYF,TGTGCCAGCAGCCTTGACAGGGGGCGAGGAAACACCATATATTTT
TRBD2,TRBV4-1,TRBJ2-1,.,CASRSSGGNNEQFF,TGCGCCAGCAGGTCTAGCGGGGGGAACAATGAGCAGTTCTTC
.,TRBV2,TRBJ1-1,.,CASSPIGGGLNTEAFF,TGTGCCAGCAGCCCTATAGGGGGGGGACTGAACACTGAAGCTTTCTTT
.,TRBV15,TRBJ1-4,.,CATSDGGRATNEKLFF,TGTGCCACCAGTGATGGAGGGAGAGCAACTAATGAAAAACTGTTTTTT